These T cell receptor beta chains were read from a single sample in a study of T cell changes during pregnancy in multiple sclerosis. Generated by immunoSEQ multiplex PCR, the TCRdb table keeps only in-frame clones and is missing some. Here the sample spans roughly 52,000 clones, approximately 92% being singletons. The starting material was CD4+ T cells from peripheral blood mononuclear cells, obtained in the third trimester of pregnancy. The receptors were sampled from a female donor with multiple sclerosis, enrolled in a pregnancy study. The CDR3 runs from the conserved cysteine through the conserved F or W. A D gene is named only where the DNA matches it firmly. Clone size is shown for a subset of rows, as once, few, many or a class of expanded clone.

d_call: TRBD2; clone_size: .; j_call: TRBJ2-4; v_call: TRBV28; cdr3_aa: CASSPGLAGGAAKNIQYF; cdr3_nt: TGTGCCAGCAGTCCCGGACTAGCGGGAGGAGCGGCCAAAAACATTCAGTACTTC
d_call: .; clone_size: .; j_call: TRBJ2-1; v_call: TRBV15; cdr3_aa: CATSRDQTGRNEQFF; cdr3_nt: TGTGCCACCAGCAGAGACCAGACAGGGAGGAATGAGCAGTTCTTC
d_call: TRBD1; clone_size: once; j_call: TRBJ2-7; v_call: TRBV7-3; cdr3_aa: CASSLYGTGQGEQYF; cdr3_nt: TGTGCCAGCAGCTTATATGGGACAGGCCAAGGAGAGCAGTACTTC
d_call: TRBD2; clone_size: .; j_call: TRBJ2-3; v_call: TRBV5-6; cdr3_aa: CASSTLAASTDTQYF; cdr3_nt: TGTGCCAGCAGCACACTAGCGGCTAGCACAGATACGCAGTATTTT
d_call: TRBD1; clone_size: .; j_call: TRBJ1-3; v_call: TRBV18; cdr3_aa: CASSPLGQGAETGNTIYF; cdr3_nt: TGTGCCAGCTCACCACTGGGACAGGGGGCAGAGACTGGAAACACCATATATTTT
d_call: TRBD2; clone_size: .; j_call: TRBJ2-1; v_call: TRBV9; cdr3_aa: CASSVVDSGGVVNEQFF; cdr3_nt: TGTGCCAGCAGCGTAGTGGATAGCGGGGGGGTAGTAAATGAGCAGTTCTTC
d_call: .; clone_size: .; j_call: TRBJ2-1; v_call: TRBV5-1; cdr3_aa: CASSLDSYNEQFF; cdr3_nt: TGCGCCAGCAGCTTGGACAGCTACAATGAGCAGTTCTTC
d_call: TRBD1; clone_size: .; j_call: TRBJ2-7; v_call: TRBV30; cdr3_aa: CAWSLGGGYEQYF; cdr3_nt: TGTGCCTGGAGTCTAGGGGGCGGGTACGAGCAGTACTTC
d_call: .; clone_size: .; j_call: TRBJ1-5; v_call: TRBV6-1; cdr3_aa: CASSAPVWQPQHF; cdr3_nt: TGTGCCAGCAGTGCCCCGGTCTGGCAGCCCCAGCATTTT
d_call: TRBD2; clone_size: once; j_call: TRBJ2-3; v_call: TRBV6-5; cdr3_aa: CASSYSRLAGGTQYF; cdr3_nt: TGTGCCAGCAGTTACTCGAGACTAGCCGGCGGTACGCAGTATTTT
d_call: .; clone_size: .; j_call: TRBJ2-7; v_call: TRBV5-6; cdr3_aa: CASSLAPSLDEQYF; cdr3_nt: TGTGCCAGCAGCTTGGCCCCCTCACTCGACGAGCAGTACTTC
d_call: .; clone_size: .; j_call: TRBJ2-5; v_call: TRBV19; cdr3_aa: CASSQDRFQETQYF; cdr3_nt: TGTGCCAGTAGTCAAGACAGGTTCCAAGAGACCCAGTACTTC
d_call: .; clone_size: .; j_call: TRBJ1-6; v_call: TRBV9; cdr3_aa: CASSVSGRPYNSPLHF; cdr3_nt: TGTGCCAGCAGCGTGTCAGGGCGCCCCTATAATTCACCCCTCCACTTT
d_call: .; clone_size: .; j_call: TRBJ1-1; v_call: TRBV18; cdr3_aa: CASSPDTNTEAFF; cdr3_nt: TGTGCCAGCTCACCGGACACGAACACTGAAGCTTTCTTT
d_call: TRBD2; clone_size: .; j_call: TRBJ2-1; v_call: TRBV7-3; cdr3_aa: CASSKGTSGYNEQFF; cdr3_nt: TGTGCCAGCAGCAAAGGGACTAGCGGATACAATGAGCAGTTCTTC
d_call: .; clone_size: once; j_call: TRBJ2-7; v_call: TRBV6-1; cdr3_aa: CASNQPRTRYEQYF; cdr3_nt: TGTGCCAGCAATCAGCCCCGGACACGCTACGAGCAGTACTTC
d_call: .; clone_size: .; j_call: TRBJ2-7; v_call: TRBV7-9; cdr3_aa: CASSARDEQYF; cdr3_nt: TGTGCCAGCAGCGCCAGGGACGAGCAGTACTTC
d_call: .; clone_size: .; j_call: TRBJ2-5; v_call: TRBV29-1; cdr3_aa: CSVGGRGVETQYF; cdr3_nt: TGCAGCGTTGGGGGGAGGGGGGTCGAGACCCAGTACTTC
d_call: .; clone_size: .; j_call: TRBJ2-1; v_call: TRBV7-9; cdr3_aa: CASSLTSGPYNEQFF; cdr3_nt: TGTGCCAGCAGCTTAACGAGCGGGCCCTACAATGAGCAGTTCTTC
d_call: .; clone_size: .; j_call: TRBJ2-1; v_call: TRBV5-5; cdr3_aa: CASTGRGREKDEQFF; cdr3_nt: TGTGCCAGCACCGGGAGGGGGCGCGAAAAGGATGAGCAGTTCTTC
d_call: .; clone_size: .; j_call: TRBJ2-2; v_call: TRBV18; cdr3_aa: CASSPLSLGGPNTGELFF; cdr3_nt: TGTGCCAGCTCACCACTAAGTCTGGGGGGTCCGAACACCGGGGAGCTGTTTTTT
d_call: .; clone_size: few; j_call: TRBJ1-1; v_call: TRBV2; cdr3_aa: CASSVGGNTEAFF; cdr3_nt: TGTGCCAGCAGTGTGGGGGGGAACACTGAAGCTTTCTTT
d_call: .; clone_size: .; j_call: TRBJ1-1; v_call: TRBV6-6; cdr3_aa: CASSYSSAGNTEAFF; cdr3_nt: TGTGCCAGCAGTTACTCCTCGGCGGGTAACACTGAAGCTTTCTTT
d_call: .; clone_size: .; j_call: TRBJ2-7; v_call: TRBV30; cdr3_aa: CAWSGTGAGEQYF; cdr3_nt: TGTGCCTGGAGTGGGACGGGAGCCGGCGAGCAGTACTTC
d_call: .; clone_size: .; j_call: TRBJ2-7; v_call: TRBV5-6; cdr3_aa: CASSLKPFSYEQYF; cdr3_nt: TGTGCCAGCAGCTTGAAGCCCTTCTCCTACGAGCAGTACTTC
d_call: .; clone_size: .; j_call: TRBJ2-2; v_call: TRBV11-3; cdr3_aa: CASAPDTDAGELFF; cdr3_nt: TGTGCCAGCGCGCCTGATACTGATGCCGGGGAGCTGTTTTTT
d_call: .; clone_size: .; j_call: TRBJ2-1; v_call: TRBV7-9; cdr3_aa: CASSLPPFGSYNEQFF; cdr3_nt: TGTGCCAGCAGCCTTCCCCCTTTCGGCTCCTACAATGAGCAGTTCTTC
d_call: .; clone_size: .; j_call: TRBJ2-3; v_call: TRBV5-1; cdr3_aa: CASRASTDTQYF; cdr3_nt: TGCGCCAGCAGAGCTAGCACAGATACGCAGTATTTT